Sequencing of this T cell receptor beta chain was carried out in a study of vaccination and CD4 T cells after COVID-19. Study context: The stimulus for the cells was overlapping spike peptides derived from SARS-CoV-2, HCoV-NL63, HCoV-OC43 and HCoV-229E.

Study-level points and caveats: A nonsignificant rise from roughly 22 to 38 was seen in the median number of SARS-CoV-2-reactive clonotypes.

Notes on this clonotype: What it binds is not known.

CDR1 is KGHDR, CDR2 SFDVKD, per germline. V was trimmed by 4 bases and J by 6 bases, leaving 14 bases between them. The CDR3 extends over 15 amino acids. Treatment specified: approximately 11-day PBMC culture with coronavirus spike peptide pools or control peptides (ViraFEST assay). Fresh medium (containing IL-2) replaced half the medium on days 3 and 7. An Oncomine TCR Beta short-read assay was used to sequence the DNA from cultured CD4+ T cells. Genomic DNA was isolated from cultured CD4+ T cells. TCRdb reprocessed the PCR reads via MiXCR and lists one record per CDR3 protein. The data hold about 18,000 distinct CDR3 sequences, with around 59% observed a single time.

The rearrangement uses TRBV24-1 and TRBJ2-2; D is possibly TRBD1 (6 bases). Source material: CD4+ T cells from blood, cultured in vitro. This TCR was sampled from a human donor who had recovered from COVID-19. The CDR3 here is CATSDFTGTSGELFF. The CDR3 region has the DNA TGTGCCACCAGTGACTTCACAGGGACGTCCGGGGAGCTGTTTTTT.